These 3 T cell receptor beta chains came from one sample sequenced in a study of OX40 agonist ivuxolimab in advanced cancers. The data were produced by immunoSEQ multiplex PCR, yet TCRdb's version contains in-frame clones alone and is incomplete. This sample has 16,000 or so clones; more than 65% occur once, and the top ten carry over 30%. The source material was CD4+ or CD8+ T cells sorted from blood, sampled in a trial of the OX40 agonist ivuxolimab. Every receptor here comes from an adult with an advanced solid tumor such as melanoma, head and neck, liver or kidney cancer.

This clone was counted a single time. The chain uses TRBV6-6 and TRBJ2-3; D may match TRBD1 or TRBD2 (5 bases each). Trimming pared 7 bases from V and 0 bases from J, leaving 14 bases between. Germline-derived CDR1 and CDR2 are MNHNY and SVGAGI (reference sequence). The CDR3 is 15 residues long. The CDR3 DNA reads TGTGCCAGCACCCTACGGGGCAGTAGCACAGATACGCAGTATTTT. Translated: CASTLRGSSTDTQYF.

This chain joins TRBV27 and TRBJ2-7; TRBD1 might be the D (6 bases). Germline CDR1 MNHEY, CDR2 SMNVEV (reference sequence). This CDR3 has 13 residues. V was shortened by 5 bases and J by 6 bases, with 14 bases between the two germline ends. The CDR3 protein is CASSSIQGAEQYF. CDR3 bases: TGTGCCAGCAGTAGTATACAGGGAGCCGAGCAGTACTTC.

The rearrangement joins TRBV27 to TRBJ1-5, with a possible D match to TRBD1 (5 bases). The V gene's germline CDR1 is MNHEY and CDR2 SMNVEV (reference sequence). Between the trimmed V and J ends, which lost 6 bases and 1 base, there was a span of 16 bases. The length of the CDR3 is 16 residues. Written as DNA, the CDR3 is TGTGCCAGCAGCCCAAGCTGGACACTAAGCAATCAGCCCCAGCATTTT. Translation gives CASSPSWTLSNQPQHF.